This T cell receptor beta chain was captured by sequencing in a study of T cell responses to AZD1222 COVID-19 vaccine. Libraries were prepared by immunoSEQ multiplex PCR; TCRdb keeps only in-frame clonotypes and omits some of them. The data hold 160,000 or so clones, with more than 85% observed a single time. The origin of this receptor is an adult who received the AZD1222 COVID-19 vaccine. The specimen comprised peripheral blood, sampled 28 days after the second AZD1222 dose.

The CDR3 bases are TGTGCCAGCAGCGTCGGTTTTATGAACACTGAAGCTTTCTTT. It is translated as CASSVGFMNTEAFF. V is TRBV5-6 and J is TRBJ1-1; D is uncertain. The CDR3 totals 14 residues. Deletions cut 4 bases from V and 0 bases from J, with 10 bases between. Germline loops: CDR1 SGHDT, CDR2 YYEEEE.